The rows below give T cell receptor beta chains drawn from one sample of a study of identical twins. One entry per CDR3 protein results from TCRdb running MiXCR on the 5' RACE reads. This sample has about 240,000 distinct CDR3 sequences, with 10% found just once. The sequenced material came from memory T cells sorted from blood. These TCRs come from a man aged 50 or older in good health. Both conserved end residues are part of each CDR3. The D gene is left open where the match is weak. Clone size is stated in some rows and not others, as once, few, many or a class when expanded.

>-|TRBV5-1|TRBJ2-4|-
CASSLGGDGRNIQYF
TGCGCCAGCAGCCTCGGCGGGGACGGTAGAAACATTCAGTACTTC
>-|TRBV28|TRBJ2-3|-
CASSSPGSSSTDTQYF
TGTGCCAGCAGTTCCCCCGGGAGCTCTAGCACAGATACGCAGTATTTT
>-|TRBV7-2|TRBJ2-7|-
CASSSRANYEQYF
TGTGCCAGCAGCTCCCGGGCCAACTACGAGCAGTACTTC
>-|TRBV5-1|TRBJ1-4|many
CASSTTGPTNEKLFF
TGCGCCAGCAGCACGACAGGACCAACTAATGAAAAACTGTTTTTT
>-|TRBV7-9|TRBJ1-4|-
CASSLSGQINEKLFF
TGTGCCAGCAGCTTGAGTGGGCAGATTAATGAAAAACTGTTTTTT
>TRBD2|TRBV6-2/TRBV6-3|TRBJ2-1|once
CASSYSAGAGFF
TGTGCCAGCAGTTACTCGGCGGGAGCGGGGTTCTTC
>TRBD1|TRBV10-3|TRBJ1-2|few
CAAGTGEASGYTF
TGTGCCGCGGGGACAGGGGAGGCCTCTGGCTACACCTTC
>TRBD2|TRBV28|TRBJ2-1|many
CASFGGFRHNEQFF
TGTGCCAGCTTCGGGGGGTTCAGACACAATGAGCAGTTCTTC
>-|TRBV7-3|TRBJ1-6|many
CASSLNPGDSPLHF
TGTGCCAGCAGCTTAAATCCGGGGGATTCACCCCTCCACTTT
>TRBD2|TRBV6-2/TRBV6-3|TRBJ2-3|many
CASSSRLAGDPDTQYF
TGTGCCAGCAGTTCCAGACTAGCGGGAGATCCAGATACGCAGTATTTT
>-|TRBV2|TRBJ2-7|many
CASSDDRFPYEQYF
TGTGCCAGCAGTGATGACAGGTTCCCCTACGAGCAGTACTTC
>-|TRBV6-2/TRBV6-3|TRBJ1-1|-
CASSYPLSSRNMNTEAFF
TGTGCCAGCAGTTATCCTCTAAGCTCGCGGAACATGAACACTGAAGCTTTCTTT
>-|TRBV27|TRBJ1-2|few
CASSLKPGAPSNYGYTF
TGTGCCAGCAGTTTAAAACCGGGAGCCCCTTCTAACTATGGCTACACCTTC
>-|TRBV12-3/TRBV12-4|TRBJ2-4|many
CASSLGRVYIQYF
TGTGCCAGCAGTTTAGGCAGGGTGTACATTCAGTACTTC
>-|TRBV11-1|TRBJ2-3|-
CASSSQNRAVGPSMGAQYF
TGTGCCAGCAGCTCTCAAAACAGGGCCGTGGGACCTTCTATGGGGGCGCAGTATTTT
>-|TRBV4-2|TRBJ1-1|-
CASSQDLRRNTVAFF
TGTGCCAGCAGCCAAGATCTCAGACGTAACACTGTAGCTTTCTTT
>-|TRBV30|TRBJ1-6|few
CAWSKDEYSPLHF
TGTGCCTGGAGTAAGGACGAGTATTCACCCCTCCACTTT
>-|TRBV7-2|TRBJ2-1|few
CASSLRGEGAEQFF
TGTGCCAGCAGCTTAAGGGGGGAGGGCGCTGAGCAGTTCTTC
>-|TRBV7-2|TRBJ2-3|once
CASSLGAEDTQYF
TGTGCCAGCAGCTTGGGGGCGGAAGATACGCAGTATTTT
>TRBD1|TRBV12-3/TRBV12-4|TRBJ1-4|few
CASGEQGAREKLFF
TGTGCCAGTGGGGAACAGGGGGCAAGAGAAAAACTGTTTTTT
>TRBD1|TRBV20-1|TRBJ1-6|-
CSAPDRGRRRESPLHF
TGCAGTGCCCCGGACAGGGGGCGGAGAAGGGAATCACCCCTCCACTTT
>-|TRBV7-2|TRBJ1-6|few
CASSKDLTAPLHF
TGTGCCAGCAGCAAGGACCTCACGGCACCCCTCCACTTT
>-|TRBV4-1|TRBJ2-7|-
CASSPRQAPYEQYF
TGCGCCAGCAGCCCCCGACAGGCCCCCTACGAGCAGTACTTC
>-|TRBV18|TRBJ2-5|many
CASSQKQETQYF
TGTGCCAGCTCACAAAAACAAGAGACCCAGTACTTC
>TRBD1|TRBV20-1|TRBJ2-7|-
CSTSFGTGAYEQYF
TGCAGTACTAGCTTCGGGACAGGGGCCTACGAGCAGTACTTC
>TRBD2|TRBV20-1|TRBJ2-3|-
CRGYSGSTDTQYF
TGCAGGGGGTATAGCGGGAGCACAGATACGCAGTATTTT
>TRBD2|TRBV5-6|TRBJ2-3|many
CASSLVASGRTDTQYF
TGTGCCAGCAGCTTGGTGGCTAGCGGGAGGACAGATACGCAGTATTTT
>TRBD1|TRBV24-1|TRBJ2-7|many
CATADRVEQYF
TGTGCCACAGCTGACAGGGTCGAGCAGTACTTC
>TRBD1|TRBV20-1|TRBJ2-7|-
CSATTGYEQYF
TGCAGTGCCACGACAGGGTACGAGCAGTACTTC
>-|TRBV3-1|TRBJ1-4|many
CASSQGQGRMGKLFF
TGTGCCAGCAGCCAAGGGCAGGGCCGGATGGGAAAACTGTTTTTT
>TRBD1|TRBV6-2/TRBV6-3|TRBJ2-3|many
CASSSPTGADTQYF
TGTGCCAGCAGTTCCCCAACAGGGGCAGATACGCAGTATTTT
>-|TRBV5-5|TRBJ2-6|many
CASSWGSGANVLTF
TGTGCCAGCAGCTGGGGGTCTGGGGCCAACGTCCTGACTTTC
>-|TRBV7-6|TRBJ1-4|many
CASSFGRRGEKLFF
TGTGCCAGCAGCTTTGGACGAAGGGGAGAAAAACTGTTTTTT
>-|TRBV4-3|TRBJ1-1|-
CASSQDLVVGLSFTEAFF
TGCGCCAGCAGCCAAGATTTAGTGGTGGGGTTATCCTTCACTGAAGCTTTCTTT
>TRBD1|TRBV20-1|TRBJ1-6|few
CSALKAQGVSPLHF
TGCAGTGCTCTCAAAGCCCAGGGGGTTTCACCCCTCCACTTT
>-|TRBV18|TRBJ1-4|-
CASSQISTNEKLFF
TGTGCCAGCTCCCAAATCTCGACTAATGAAAAACTGTTTTTT
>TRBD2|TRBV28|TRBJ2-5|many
CASSLLSGGGETQYF
TGTGCCAGCAGTTTACTTAGCGGGGGGGGGGAGACCCAGTACTTC
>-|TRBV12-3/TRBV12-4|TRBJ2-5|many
CASSLKALGGPQYF
TGTGCCAGCAGTTTAAAGGCCCTAGGGGGGCCCCAGTACTTC
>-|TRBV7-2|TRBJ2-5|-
CASSRGKETQYF
TGTGCCAGCAGCCGAGGGAAAGAGACCCAGTACTTC